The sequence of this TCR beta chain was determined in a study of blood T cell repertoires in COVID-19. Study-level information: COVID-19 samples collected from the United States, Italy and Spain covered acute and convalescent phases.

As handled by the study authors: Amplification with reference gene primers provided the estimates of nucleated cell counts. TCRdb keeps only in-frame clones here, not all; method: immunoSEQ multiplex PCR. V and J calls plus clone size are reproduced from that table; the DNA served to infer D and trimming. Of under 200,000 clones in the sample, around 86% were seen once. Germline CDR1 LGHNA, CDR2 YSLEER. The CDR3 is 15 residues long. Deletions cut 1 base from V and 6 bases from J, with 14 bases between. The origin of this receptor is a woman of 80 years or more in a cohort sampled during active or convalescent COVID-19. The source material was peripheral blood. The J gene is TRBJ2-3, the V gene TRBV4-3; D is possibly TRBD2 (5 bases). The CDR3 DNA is TGCGCCAGCAGCCAAGGTTCTAGCCGGTCGGATACGCAGTATTTT. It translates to CASSQGSSRSDTQYF.